Listed below are T cell receptor beta chains from one sample, sequenced in a study of beta chain features in type 1 diabetes. Sequenced by immunoSEQ multiplex PCR; TCRdb stores in-frame clones only, minus some. Of around 340,000 clones listed, around 8% are singletons. The sample taken for sequencing was central memory CD4+ T cells from blood. These receptors were taken from a woman between 18 and 29 years old in good health. The CDR3 runs from the conserved cysteine through the conserved F or W. The D gene is left open where the match is weak. Clone size is given for some rows only: seen once, a few or many times, or a class if the clone is expanded.

D: -; J: TRBJ2-1; V: TRBV5-1; size: few; CDR3: CASSLALSSYNEQFF; DNA: TGCGCCAGCAGCTTGGCCCTTAGCTCCTACAATGAGCAGTTCTTC
D: TRBD2; J: TRBJ2-1; V: TRBV5-1; size: few; CDR3: CASCRTSGREEQFF; DNA: TGCGCCAGCTGTCGGACTAGCGGGAGAGAGGAGCAGTTCTTC
D: -; J: TRBJ1-5; V: TRBV6-5; size: -; CDR3: CASSLRGQPQHF; DNA: TGTGCCAGCAGTTTGAGGGGTCAGCCCCAGCATTTT
D: -; J: TRBJ2-3; V: TRBV7-9; size: few; CDR3: CASSISADTQYF; DNA: TGTGCCAGCAGCATCAGCGCCGATACGCAGTATTTT
D: -; J: TRBJ1-2; V: TRBV7-2; size: few; CDR3: CASSQRYGYTF; DNA: TGTGCCAGCAGCCAAAGATATGGCTACACCTTC
D: -; J: TRBJ2-5; V: TRBV5-4; size: -; CDR3: CASSLTGDPGETQYF; DNA: TGTGCCAGCAGCTTGACGGGGGATCCAGGGGAGACCCAGTACTTC
D: TRBD2; J: TRBJ2-1; V: TRBV27; size: -; CDR3: CASRIRSGSGYNEQFF; DNA: TGTGCCAGCAGGATTAGAAGCGGGAGCGGCTACAATGAGCAGTTCTTC
D: TRBD2; J: TRBJ2-3; V: TRBV5-1; size: -; CDR3: CASSQEASGSSDTQYF; DNA: TGCGCCAGCAGCCAAGAGGCTAGCGGGAGCTCCGATACGCAGTATTTT
D: TRBD2; J: TRBJ2-3; V: TRBV27; size: few; CDR3: CASSLEAYSGGLTDTQYF; DNA: TGTGCCAGCAGTTTAGAGGCGTACTCGGGAGGGCTCACAGATACGCAGTATTTT
D: -; J: TRBJ2-7; V: TRBV28; size: -; CDR3: CASRSPGFGQYF; DNA: TGTGCCAGCAGATCGCCAGGGTTTGGGCAGTACTTC
D: -; J: TRBJ1-2; V: TRBV29-1; size: few; CDR3: CSVVGSTTGYGYTF; DNA: TGCAGCGTTGTCGGGTCCACGACGGGGTATGGCTACACCTTC
D: -; J: TRBJ2-1; V: TRBV6-5; size: few; CDR3: CASSYSRNEQFF; DNA: TGTGCCAGCAGTTACTCCCGCAATGAGCAGTTCTTC
D: TRBD1; J: TRBJ2-7; V: TRBV28; size: few; CDR3: CASRLGTGGFYEQYF; DNA: TGTGCCAGCAGGCTTGGGACAGGGGGCTTTTACGAGCAGTACTTC
D: TRBD1; J: TRBJ2-1; V: TRBV2; size: -; CDR3: CASIPDREREQFF; DNA: TGTGCCAGCATCCCGGACAGGGAGCGGGAGCAGTTCTTC
D: -; J: TRBJ2-7; V: TRBV28; size: few; CDR3: CASSANYEQYF; DNA: TGTGCCAGCAGTGCAAATTACGAGCAGTACTTC
D: -; J: TRBJ1-5; V: TRBV6-5; size: few; CDR3: CASSRAPNQPQHF; DNA: TGTGCCAGCAGCCGGGCCCCAAATCAGCCCCAGCATTTT
D: TRBD2; J: TRBJ2-1; V: TRBV28; size: many; CDR3: CASSGLAGTYNEQFF; DNA: TGTGCCAGCAGTGGACTAGCGGGGACCTACAATGAGCAGTTCTTC
D: -; J: TRBJ1-3; V: TRBV4-3; size: many; CDR3: CASSQGNWGNTIYF; DNA: TGCGCCAGCAGCCAAGGGAATTGGGGGAACACCATATATTTT
D: -; J: TRBJ2-7; V: TRBV5-1; size: many; CDR3: CASRLDGYEQYF; DNA: TGCGCCAGCAGACTCGACGGTTACGAGCAGTACTTC
D: TRBD2; J: TRBJ2-3; V: TRBV9; size: few; CDR3: CASSVGPAGVDTQYF; DNA: TGTGCCAGCAGCGTAGGTCCAGCGGGAGTAGATACGCAGTATTTT
D: -; J: TRBJ1-2; V: TRBV29-1; size: few; CDR3: CSVGLTAGYGYTF; DNA: TGCAGCGTTGGTCTAACGGCAGGCTATGGCTACACCTTC
D: -; J: TRBJ2-7; V: TRBV7-2; size: few; CDR3: CASSYADNTIYEQYF; DNA: TGTGCCAGCAGCTACGCAGATAATACTATCTACGAGCAGTACTTC
D: -; J: TRBJ2-6; V: TRBV4-2; size: few; CDR3: CASSQIGRSSGANVLTF; DNA: TGTGCCAGCAGCCAAATTGGGCGTAGCTCTGGGGCCAACGTCCTGACTTTC
D: -; J: TRBJ2-6; V: TRBV11-2; size: few; CDR3: CASSLAERLSSSGANVLTF; DNA: TGTGCCAGCAGCTTAGCGGAACGGCTATCATCCTCTGGGGCCAACGTCCTGACTTTC
D: -; J: TRBJ1-5; V: TRBV7-2; size: -; CDR3: CASSQQQGQPQHF; DNA: TGTGCCAGCAGCCAACAACAGGGTCAGCCCCAGCATTTT
D: -; J: TRBJ2-7; V: TRBV28; size: -; CDR3: CASSSREQYF; DNA: TGTGCCAGCAGTTCACGGGAGCAGTACTTC
D: TRBD1; J: TRBJ1-5; V: TRBV28; size: -; CDR3: CASTTTGAGSNQPQHF; DNA: TGTGCCAGCACCACAACAGGGGCAGGGAGCAATCAGCCCCAGCATTTT
D: -; J: TRBJ1-1; V: TRBV29-1; size: few; CDR3: CSVTQRGGSRKTEAFF; DNA: TGCAGCGTTACGCAAAGGGGGGGAAGTCGAAAAACTGAAGCTTTCTTT